Following are 13 T cell receptor beta chains from one sample sequenced in a study of T cell responses to AZD1222 COVID-19 vaccine (dated by TCRdb to about 2021). The time point label on this specimen signifies: baseline before first vaccination. The sample's treatment or condition label is to be understood as: meningococcal conjugate vaccine given as trial control. The library was prepared using the immunoSEQ multiplex PCR assay. TCRdb re-hosts the immuneACCESS table, in-frame sequences only. Its copies lack some clones; in the studies checked, an unresolved V gene accounts for under half of them, and the cause for the rest is not known. A total of under 150,000 clones appear in this sample, around 89% of them only once. The top ten clones comprise around 10% of the sample. Here the sequenced sample was peripheral blood, taken on day 0 of MenACWY control vaccination. All receptors come from an adult in good health.

The chain couples TRBV29-1 to TRBJ1-4, with 7 nucleotides matching TRBD1. Germline values: CDR1 SQVTM, CDR2 ANQGSEA. V was pared by 4 bases and J by 4 bases, with 18 bases of the junction left unmatched. This CDR3 spans 18 amino acids. CDR3 sequence: CSVGQPRGTINSNEKLFF. CDR3 coding DNA: TGCAGCGTTGGTCAACCCAGGGGGACGATTAATAGTAATGAAAAACTGTTTTTT.

This clone was detected only a few times. The V gene is TRBV5-1, the J gene TRBJ2-1; D is perhaps TRBD2 (6 bases). The CDR3 is 14 residues long. The V and J ends lost 0 bases and 3 bases respectively, with 7 bases between them. Germline-derived CDR1 and CDR2 are SGHRS and YFSETQ. The CDR3 reads CASSLAGSYNEQFF. The CDR3, as DNA: TGCGCCAGCAGCTTGGCCGGGAGCTACAATGAGCAGTTCTTC.

The chain has TRBV2 and TRBJ2-1; D is undetermined. CDR1 and CDR2 from the germline V gene are SNHLY and FYNNEI. Trimming took off 4 bases at V and 7 bases at J, with 14 bases between the two ends. This CDR3 is 14 amino acids long. The CDR3 sequence is CASSVESYGNEQFF. The CDR3, as DNA: TGTGCCAGCAGTGTTGAGTCCTACGGGAATGAGCAGTTCTTC. Filled out from reference TRBV2 and TRBJ2-1, the complete variable domain reads EPEVTQTPSHQVTQMGQEVILRCVPISNHLYFYWYRQILGQKVEFLVSFYNNEISEKSEIFDDQFSVERPDGSNFTLKIRSTKLEDSAMYFCASSVESYGNEQFFGPGTRLTVL.

This clone was observed once. The CDR3 DNA sequence: TGTGCCAGCAGCTTATCTAGCGGGAGCCCAGATACGCAGTATTTT. Translating gives CASSLSSGSPDTQYF. This chain uses TRBV7-2 with TRBJ2-3; TRBD2 agrees at 10 bases. The CDR3 runs to 15 residues. Trimming cost V 2 bases and J 4 bases; bases outside gene matches: 3. Germline V gene data show CDR1 as SGHTA and CDR2 as FQGNSA.

This clone was picked up one time. The chain combines TRBV5-8 with TRBJ1-2, with D possibly TRBD1 on 5 matching bases. The CDR3 is 16 residues long. Trimming pared 2 bases from V and 3 bases from J, leaving 17 bases between. The germline V gene encodes CDR1 SGHTS and CDR2 YDEGEE. The CDR3 sequence: CASSFVFVLGDYGYTF. In DNA, the CDR3 is TGTGCCAGCAGCTTCGTGTTTGTTTTGGGGGACTATGGCTACACCTTC.

This clone was counted once. The chain has TRBV7-3 and TRBJ2-7; 8 bases fit TRBD1. The trim removed 3 bases at V and 3 bases at J, leaving 7 bases unmatched. Germline CDR1 SGHTA, CDR2 FQGTGA. The CDR3 is 15 residues long. The CDR3 DNA follows: TGTGCCAGCAGCTTTCTCCGGGACAGGAGCTACGAGCAGTACTTC. Its translation is CASSFLRDRSYEQYF.

This chain joins TRBV5-5 and TRBJ1-5; D gene ambiguous. Between the trimmed V and J ends, which lost 4 bases and 7 bases, there was a span of 18 bases. The CDR3 consists of 15 residues. Germline V gene sequence: CDR1 SGHKS, CDR2 YYEKEE (reference sequence). The CDR3 nucleotides read TGTGCCAGCAGCCGGAAAGTAGGGCTGGGCCAGCCCCAGCATTTT. It is translated as CASSRKVGLGQPQHF.

In this sample, this clone turned up a few times. This CDR3 is also generated by other DNA sequences in the sample. The chain links TRBV7-6 to TRBJ2-1; 9 bases are shared with TRBD1. This CDR3 has 17 amino acids. The J segment lost 4 bases and the V segment lost 5 bases, leaving 12 bases of the junction unmatched. Germline V gives CDR1 SGHVS, CDR2 FNYEAQ. The CDR3 nucleotides read TGTGCCAGCAGCGCTAGCAGGACAGGGGCGAATTACAATGAGCAGTTCTTC. It codes for CASSASRTGANYNEQFF. Combining the CDR3 with reference TRBV7-6 and TRBJ2-1 gives the whole variable domain GAGVSQSPRYKVTKRGQDVALRCDPISGHVSLYWYRQALGQGPEFLTYFNYEAQQDKSGLPNDRFSAERPEGSISTLTIQRTEQRDSAMYRCASSASRTGANYNEQFFGPGTRLTVL.

The V gene is TRBV10-3, the J gene TRBJ1-2, with D perhaps matching TRBD1 (5 bases). The CDR3 extends over 16 amino acids. With 5 bases removed from V and 0 bases from J, the gap between germline ends came to 16 bases. CDR1 and CDR2 from the germline V gene are ENHRY and SYGVKD. The DNA of the CDR3 is TGTGCCATCAGTCCGAACCAGGGAGAGGCTAACTATGGCTACACCTTC. It codes for CAISPNQGEANYGYTF.

The CDR3 here is CATSDSSGRYNEQFF. The CDR3 coding sequence is TGTGCCACCAGTGATTCTAGCGGACGTTACAATGAGCAGTTCTTC. The chain joins TRBV24-1 to TRBJ2-1; 7 bases fit TRBD2. Per germline, CDR1 KGHDR and CDR2 SFDVKD. J was trimmed by 4 bases and V by 2 bases; bases with no gene match: 4. There are 15 residues in the CDR3.

This sequence joins TRBV5-1 and TRBJ2-2; 7 bases align to TRBD1. The CDR3 is 16 amino acids. Losses at the gene ends were 4 bases for V and 3 bases for J; bases not matched to a gene: 9. CDR1 SGHRS and CDR2 YFSETQ come from the germline V gene. CDR3 protein: CASSMDQGVYTGELFF. The CDR3 DNA reads as TGCGCCAGCAGCATGGACCAGGGGGTGTACACCGGGGAGCTGTTTTTT.

J is TRBJ1-1 and V is TRBV6-5; 9 nucleotides line up with TRBD1. The V gene's germline CDR1 is MNHEY and CDR2 SVGAGI. The CDR3 length is 13 residues. The V and J ends lost 6 bases and 10 bases, in that order; junction bases with no gene match: 9. The CDR3 here is CASSGTGLGGAFF. As DNA, the CDR3 is TGTGCCAGCAGCGGGACAGGGTTGGGGGGAGCTTTCTTT.

The genes are TRBV11-3 and TRBJ1-6, with 9 bases aligning to TRBD1. The CDR3 length is 15 residues. V was pared by 3 bases and J by 10 bases, with 7 bases of the junction left unmatched. Germline V lookup: CDR1 SGHNT, CDR2 YENEEA. CDR3 sequence reads: CASSFRDRVDSPLHF. DNA of the CDR3: TGTGCCAGCAGCTTCCGGGACAGGGTCGACTCACCCCTCCACTTT.